Below are 8 T cell receptor beta chains sequenced from a single sample in a study of blood T cell repertoires in COVID-19. Libraries were prepared by immunoSEQ multiplex PCR; TCRdb keeps only in-frame clonotypes and omits some of them. The repertoire consists of hundreds of thousands of clones, with roughly 87% occurring once and the leading ten covering roughly 0.92%. Specimen: peripheral blood. These receptors were collected from a man between 18 and 35 years old with COVID-19, enrolled during active disease.

This clone appeared a few times. The rearrangement links TRBV7-9 to TRBJ1-5, with TRBD1 as a possible D gene (6 bases). CDR3 length equals 19 residues. Germline loops: CDR1 SEHNR, CDR2 FQNEAQ (reference sequence). The V and J ends lost 4 bases and 0 bases respectively, with 22 bases between them. The CDR3 region is CASSWARTASFYSNQPQHF. The DNA for the CDR3 is TGTGCCAGCAGCTGGGCAAGGACAGCTTCCTTTTATAGCAATCAGCCCCAGCATTTT. Full variable domain (outside the CDR3, taken from reference TRBV7-9 and TRBJ1-5): DTGVSQNPRHKITKRGQNVTFRCDPISEHNRLYWYRQTLGQGPEFLTYFQNEAQLEKSRLLSDRFSAERPKGSFSTLEIQRTEQGDSAMYLCASSWARTASFYSNQPQHFGDGTRLSIL.

The V gene is TRBV27, the J gene TRBJ1-1; no firm D call. Trimming removed 8 bases from V and 5 bases from J, with 9 bases in between. The CDR3 runs to 11 residues. Germline V gives CDR1 MNHEY, CDR2 SMNVEV (reference sequence). The CDR3 loop is CASRGRTEAFF. The CDR3 DNA sequence: TGTGCCAGCCGGGGAAGGACTGAAGCTTTCTTT.

The V gene is TRBV6-1, the J gene TRBJ2-1; TRBD1 might be the D (6 bases). CDR3 length equals 15 residues. The germline gives CDR1 MNHNS, CDR2 SASEGT. Trimming stripped 2 bases from V and 6 bases from J, with 14 bases between. The CDR3 DNA follows: TGTGCCAGCAGTGAACCTAGTGGACAGTTCAATGAGCAGTTCTTC. Its protein is CASSEPSGQFNEQFF.

The chain combines TRBV19 with TRBJ2-5; 8 nucleotides agree with TRBD1. Germline CDR1 LNHDA, CDR2 SQIVND (reference sequence). The CDR3 has 14 residues. The J segment lost 3 bases and the V segment lost 5 bases, leaving 5 bases of the junction unmatched. This CDR3 is CASSVPGGEETQYF. The DNA of the CDR3 is TGTGCCAGTAGTGTACCAGGGGGCGAAGAGACCCAGTACTTC.

The table lists this clone with a count of one. The chain employs TRBV10-2 and TRBJ2-3, with 7 bases that match TRBD1. After removal of 2 bases from V and 3 bases from J, the junction contained 17 bases not matched to a gene. This CDR3 contains 19 residues. Germline CDR1 WSHSY, CDR2 SAAADI. The CDR3 DNA follows: TGCGCCAGCAGTGAGGCACTGGCCCGACAGGGTACTACGACAGATACGCAGTATTTT. Protein: CASSEALARQGTTTDTQYF.

The chain joins TRBV19 to TRBJ2-2; TRBD2 is a possible D gene (6 bases). With 3 bases removed from V and 6 bases from J, the gap between germline ends came to 11 bases. The CDR3 loop spans 14 amino acids. The V gene's germline CDR1 is LNHDA and CDR2 SQIVND (reference sequence). As DNA, the CDR3 is TGTGCCAGTAGTATTTCGTCGGGGGCCGGGGAGCTGTTTTTT. It specifies CASSISSGAGELFF.

The chain is built from TRBV30 and TRBJ2-1; 8 bases fit TRBD1. This CDR3 is built from 14 residues. The trim removed 0 bases at V and 4 bases at J, leaving 2 bases unmatched. Germline V gene sequence: CDR1 GTSNPN, CDR2 SVGIG (reference sequence). The CDR3 loop reads CAWSVGTGYNEQFF. The DNA of the CDR3 is TGTGCCTGGAGTGTAGGGACAGGTTACAATGAGCAGTTCTTC.

The chain recombines TRBV30 with TRBJ2-3; 7 bases are a match to TRBD1. This CDR3 spans 17 amino acids. In germline, CDR1 is GTSNPN, CDR2 SVGIG (reference sequence). The V and J ends lost 2 bases and 0 bases, in that order; junction bases with no gene match: 11. The DNA of the CDR3 is TGTGCCTGGAGTACCGGACAGGCAAGAACTAGCACAGATACGCAGTATTTT. It specifies CAWSTGQARTSTDTQYF.